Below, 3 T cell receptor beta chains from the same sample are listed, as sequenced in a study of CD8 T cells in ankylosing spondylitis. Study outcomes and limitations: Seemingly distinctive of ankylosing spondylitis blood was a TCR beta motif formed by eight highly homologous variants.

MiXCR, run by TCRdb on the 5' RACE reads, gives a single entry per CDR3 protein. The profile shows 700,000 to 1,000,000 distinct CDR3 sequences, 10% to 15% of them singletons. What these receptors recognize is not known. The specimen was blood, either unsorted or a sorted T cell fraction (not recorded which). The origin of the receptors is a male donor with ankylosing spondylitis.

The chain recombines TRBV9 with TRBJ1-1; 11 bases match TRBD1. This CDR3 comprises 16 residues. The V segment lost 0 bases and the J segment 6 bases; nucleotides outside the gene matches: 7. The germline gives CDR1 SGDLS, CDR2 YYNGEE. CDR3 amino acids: CASSVEPGTGGSEAFF. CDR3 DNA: TGTGCCAGCAGCGTAGAACCAGGGACAGGGGGTTCTGAAGCTTTCTTT. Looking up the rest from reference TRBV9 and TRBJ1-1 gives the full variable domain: DSGVTQTPKHLITATGQRVTLRCSPRSGDLSVYWYQQSLDQGLQFLIQYYNGEERAKGNILERFSAQQFPDLHSELNLSSLELGDSALYFCASSVEPGTGGSEAFFGQGTRLTVV.

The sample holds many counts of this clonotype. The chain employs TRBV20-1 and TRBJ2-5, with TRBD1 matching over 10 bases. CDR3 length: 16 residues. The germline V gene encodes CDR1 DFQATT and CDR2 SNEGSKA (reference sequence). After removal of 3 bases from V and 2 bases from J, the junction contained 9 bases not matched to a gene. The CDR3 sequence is CSARSDRGYLQETQYF. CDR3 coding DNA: TGCAGTGCTAGGTCGGACAGGGGGTATCTTCAAGAGACCCAGTACTTC.

Here the CDR3 DNA reads TGTGCCAGCAGTTACTCGAACCTAAAGGAGCCCCAGCATTTT. It specifies CASSYSNLKEPQHF. This rearrangement joins TRBV6-5 to TRBJ1-5; no firm D call. CDR1 is MNHEY, CDR2 SVGAGI, per germline. This CDR3 is 14 amino acids long. V gave up 0 bases and J gave up 8 bases, with 11 bases separating them.